Detailed here is one T cell receptor (beta chain). The data stem from a study of control samples from healthy donors and cancer patients. The method was immunoSEQ multiplex PCR; TCRdb's version includes in-frame clones alone and lacks a portion of them. The sample consists of 150,000 to 200,000 clones, roughly 90% of them appearing once. V dropped 0 bases and J dropped 2 bases, with 9 bases sitting between them. The CDR3 runs to 15 residues. CDR1 and CDR2 from the germline V gene are SEHNR and FQNEAQ (reference sequence). The source is a man under 40 in good health. Sample: blood. This chain uses TRBV7-9 with TRBJ2-3; D gene uncertain. The CDR3 DNA follows: TGTGCCAGCAGCTTAGCGGTACTGCCCACAGATACGCAGTATTTT. Translating it yields CASSLAVLPTDTQYF.